These T cell receptor beta chains were read from a single sample in a study of blood T cell repertoires in COVID-19. This table comes from immunoSEQ multiplex PCR, and its TCRdb copy is limited to in-frame clones, with some not included. Here the sample spans approximately 73,000 clones, approximately 86% being singletons. The sequenced sample was peripheral blood. Source of these receptors: a woman aged 55 to 70 with acute or convalescent COVID-19. Both conserved end residues are part of each CDR3. The D gene is left open where the match is weak. Expanded clones get a size class; other rows say once, few or many, or leave the size out.

J gene: TRBJ1-5; clone size: few; V gene: TRBV28; D gene: .; CDR3 protein: CASSLGSHRGGPQHF; CDR3 DNA: TGTGCCAGCAGTTTGGGGTCCCACCGGGGGGGGCCCCAGCATTTT
J gene: TRBJ2-7; clone size: .; V gene: TRBV2; D gene: .; CDR3 protein: CASRDIPGYEQYF; CDR3 DNA: TGTGCCAGCAGGGACATACCAGGGTACGAGCAGTACTTC
J gene: TRBJ2-2; clone size: .; V gene: TRBV7-6; D gene: TRBD1; CDR3 protein: CASSLSFPTDRGISGELFF; CDR3 DNA: TGTGCCAGCAGCTTATCGTTCCCTACGGACAGGGGGATTTCCGGGGAGCTGTTTTTT
J gene: TRBJ2-1; clone size: .; V gene: TRBV5-6; D gene: TRBD2; CDR3 protein: CASSYNSGRYNEQFF; CDR3 DNA: TGTGCCAGCAGCTATAATAGCGGGAGATACAATGAGCAGTTCTTC
J gene: TRBJ2-7; clone size: few; V gene: TRBV2; D gene: TRBD2; CDR3 protein: CASKREREDYEQYF; CDR3 DNA: TGTGCCAGCAAAAGGGAGCGGGAGGACTACGAGCAGTACTTC
J gene: TRBJ1-2; clone size: .; V gene: TRBV7-9; D gene: .; CDR3 protein: CASSVSGYGYTF; CDR3 DNA: TGTGCCAGCAGCGTTTCAGGATATGGCTACACCTTC
J gene: TRBJ2-3; clone size: .; V gene: TRBV24-1; D gene: TRBD1; CDR3 protein: CATRPGGQGLITDTQYF; CDR3 DNA: TGTGCCACCAGGCCGGGGGGACAGGGATTAATCACAGATACGCAGTATTTT
J gene: TRBJ1-5; clone size: .; V gene: TRBV10-1; D gene: TRBD1; CDR3 protein: CASREDRGMNQPQHF; CDR3 DNA: TGCGCCAGCAGGGAGGACAGGGGCATGAATCAGCCCCAGCATTTT
J gene: TRBJ2-1; clone size: .; V gene: TRBV30; D gene: .; CDR3 protein: CAWSGAVGEQFF; CDR3 DNA: TGTGCCTGGAGTGGCGCAGTCGGGGAGCAGTTCTTC
J gene: TRBJ1-5; clone size: few; V gene: TRBV6-5; D gene: TRBD1; CDR3 protein: CASRVGQGFPQPQHF; CDR3 DNA: TGTGCCAGCAGGGTTGGACAGGGCTTCCCTCAGCCCCAGCATTTT
J gene: TRBJ2-3; clone size: .; V gene: TRBV11-2; D gene: TRBD2; CDR3 protein: CASSMPGLAGGGGTQYF; CDR3 DNA: TGTGCCAGCAGCATGCCGGGACTAGCGGGAGGGGGAGGGACGCAGTATTTT
J gene: TRBJ2-5; clone size: .; V gene: TRBV7-2; D gene: TRBD1; CDR3 protein: CASSVGTAKETQYF; CDR3 DNA: TGTGCCAGCAGCGTCGGGACAGCCAAAGAGACCCAGTACTTC
J gene: TRBJ2-3; clone size: .; V gene: TRBV4-1; D gene: TRBD2; CDR3 protein: CASSQLGLAADTQYF; CDR3 DNA: TGCGCCAGCAGCCAGCTGGGACTAGCGGCAGATACGCAGTATTTT
J gene: TRBJ1-6; clone size: .; V gene: TRBV9; D gene: .; CDR3 protein: CASGQDNSPLHF; CDR3 DNA: TGTGCCAGCGGACAAGATAATTCACCCCTCCACTTT
J gene: TRBJ1-4; clone size: .; V gene: TRBV18; D gene: .; CDR3 protein: CASSPLPSNEKLFF; CDR3 DNA: TGTGCCAGCTCACCCTTGCCGAGTAATGAAAAACTGTTTTTT
J gene: TRBJ2-2; clone size: .; V gene: TRBV9; D gene: .; CDR3 protein: CASSVAPSGGTGELFF; CDR3 DNA: TGTGCCAGCAGCGTAGCCCCTTCTGGGGGGACGGGGGAGCTGTTTTTT
J gene: TRBJ2-3; clone size: .; V gene: TRBV23-1; D gene: TRBD1; CDR3 protein: CASSQSGRGTDTQYF; CDR3 DNA: TGCGCCAGCAGTCAATCGGGCAGGGGGACAGATACGCAGTATTTT